The subject of this entry is one T cell receptor (beta chain). The junction departs from the called germline gene at one end, perhaps through a read error. This record comes from a study of regulatory T cells in long-lasting Graves disease. The CDR3 length is 14 residues. The germline gives CDR1 SGHVS, CDR2 FQNEAQ. Sample time point: persistent/refractory GD, antithyroid drugs over 5 years with positive TRAb. From PBMCs, RNA was extracted and then used to make the TCR library. In building TCR beta libraries, iRepertoire HTBI primers were used together with Arm-PCR of CDR3 regions. MiXCR, applied by TCRdb to the multiplex PCR reads, yields one record per CDR3 protein. Among some 440,000 distinct CDR3 sequences listed, under 25% were seen once.

V gene TRBV7-8 combines with J gene TRBJ2-7; no clear D gene. The starting material was peripheral blood mononuclear cells (PBMCs), obtained when the disease was refractory, from a patient treated with antithyroid drugs. This receptor was identified in a female donor with Graves disease. The CDR3 DNA sequence: TGCGCCAGCAGCCAATTAGGGTCGGCCCACGAGCAGTACTTC. Protein: CASSQLGSAHEQYF. The entire variable domain, with the rest obtained from reference TRBV7-8 and TRBJ2-7, is as follows: GAGVSQSPRYKVAKRGQDVALRCDPISGHVSLFWYQQALGQGPEFLTYFQNEAQLDKSGLPSDRFFAERPEGSVSTLKIQRTQQEDSAVYLCASSQLGSAHEQYFGPGTRLTVT.